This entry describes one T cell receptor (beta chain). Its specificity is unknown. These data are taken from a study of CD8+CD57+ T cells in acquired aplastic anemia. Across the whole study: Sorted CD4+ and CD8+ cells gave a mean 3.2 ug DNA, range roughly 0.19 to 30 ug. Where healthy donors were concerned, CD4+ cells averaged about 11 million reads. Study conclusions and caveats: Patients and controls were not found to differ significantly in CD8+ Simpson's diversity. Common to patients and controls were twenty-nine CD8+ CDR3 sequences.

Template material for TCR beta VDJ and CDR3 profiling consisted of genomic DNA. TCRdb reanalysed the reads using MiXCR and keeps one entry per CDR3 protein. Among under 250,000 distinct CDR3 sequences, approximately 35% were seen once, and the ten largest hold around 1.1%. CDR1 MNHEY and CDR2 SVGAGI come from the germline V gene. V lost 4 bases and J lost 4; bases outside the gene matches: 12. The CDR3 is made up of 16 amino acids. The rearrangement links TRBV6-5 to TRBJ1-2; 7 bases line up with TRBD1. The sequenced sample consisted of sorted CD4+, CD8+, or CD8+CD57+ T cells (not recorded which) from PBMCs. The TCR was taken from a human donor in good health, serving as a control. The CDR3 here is CASSLIGGGAFYGYTF. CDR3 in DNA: TGTGCCAGCAGTTTAATCGGAGGGGGCGCCTTCTATGGCTACACCTTC.